The 10 T cell receptor beta chains below all came from one sample that was sequenced in a study of regulatory T cells in long-lasting Graves disease. iRepertoire HTBI primers and Arm-PCR of CDR3 regions built TCR beta libraries. TCRdb ran MiXCR on the multiplex PCR reads and lists one entry per CDR3 protein. Among some 490,000 distinct CDR3 sequences listed, approximately 12% were seen once. Time point denoted: newly diagnosed GD, antithyroid drugs for less than 3 months. PBMC RNA was the source of the TCR library. Separately, the same data were catalogued under a study of T cells in Graves' hyperthyroidism and ophthalmopathy.

The sequencing used peripheral blood mononuclear cells (PBMCs), collected at new diagnosis, from a patient treated with antithyroid drugs. The receptors shown here come from a woman aged 25-40 years with Graves disease.

This clonotype was picked up many times. Germline and junction disagree at one end, which may indicate a read error. This chain links TRBV30 with TRBJ1-6; D not certain. Germline CDR1 GTSNPN, CDR2 SVGIG (reference sequence). The CDR3 loop spans 15 amino acids. CDR3 bases: TGTGCCTGGAGACAGACACTCTCCTATGATTCACCCCTCCACTTT. This encodes CAWRQTLSYDSPLHF.

V is TRBV14 and J is TRBJ1-4; D gene ambiguous. V dropped 2 bases and J dropped 8 bases, with 15 bases sitting between them. The CDR3 spans 15 residues. Per germline, CDR1 SGHDN and CDR2 FVKESK. CDR3 residues: CASSQQVLAREKLFF. Written as DNA, the CDR3 is TGTGCCAGCAGCCAACAGGTCCTCGCAAGAGAAAAACTGTTTTTT.

This clonotype was detected only a few times. The chain joins TRBV20-1 to TRBJ2-7, with D unclear. This CDR3 contains 14 residues. Germline CDR1 DFQATT, CDR2 SNEGSKA (reference sequence). The V end was cut by 6 bases, the J end by 6 bases, with 21 bases between. The CDR3 DNA sequence: TGCAGTGCGAGTCAAGGGCTACGGCCCTTCGAGCAGTACTTC. Amino acid sequence: CSASQGLRPFEQYF.

This clonotype came up a few times. This rearrangement joins TRBV20-1 to TRBJ2-2, with TRBD1 matching over 8 bases. This CDR3 spans 14 amino acids. CDR1 is DFQATT, CDR2 SNEGSKA, per germline (reference sequence). J lost 1 base, V lost 6 bases, and 4 bases had no gene match. CDR3 in amino acids: CSAIDRGNTGELFF. The DNA of the CDR3 is TGCAGTGCGATCGACAGGGGGAACACCGGGGAGCTGTTTTTT.

This clonotype was seen a few times. The chain uses TRBV12-3 or TRBV12-4 and TRBJ1-2, with a tentative D call TRBD1 (5 bases). Deletions cut 5 bases from V and 5 bases from J, with 15 bases between. This CDR3 contains 14 residues. Here the CDR3 DNA reads TGTGCCAGCAGTGGGACGGGGGTCCTTTATGGCTACACCTTC. Translated: CASSGTGVLYGYTF.

This clonotype came up many times. The rearrangement uses TRBV2 and TRBJ2-6; D gene ambiguous. V shed 3 bases and J shed 1 base, with 16 bases lying between them. CDR3 length: 18 amino acids. The germline CDR1 and CDR2 sequences are SNHLY and FYNNEI. Here the CDR3 DNA reads TGTGCCAGCAGTGAGGACGCCGTTGGTACTTCTGGGGCCAACGTCCTGACTTTC. It yields the protein CASSEDAVGTSGANVLTF. The full variable domain, its missing parts supplied by reference TRBV2 and TRBJ2-6, is EPEVTQTPSHQVTQMGQEVILRCVPISNHLYFYWYRQILGQKVEFLVSFYNNEISEKSEIFDDQFSVERPDGSNFTLKIRSTKLEDSAMYFCASSEDAVGTSGANVLTFGAGSRLTVL.

This clonotype was recorded at least ten times. The V gene is TRBV20-1, the J gene TRBJ1-6, with no clear D. Trimming cost V 1 base and J 0 bases, with 16 bases left between them. The germline V gene has CDR1 DFQATT and CDR2 SNEGSKA (reference sequence). CDR3 length: 18 amino acids. In DNA, the CDR3 is TGCAGTGCTAGAGCGTTAGCAGCCGCTAGCTCCTATAATTCACCCCTCCACTTT. Amino acids: CSARALAAASSYNSPLHF.

Comment on this clonotype: Given the absence of the conserved phenylalanine or tryptophan at the CDR3 end, a read error is likely. The rearrangement uses TRBV24-1 and TRBJ2-3, with 7 bases lining up with TRBD1. The CDR3 totals 16 residues. The V gene end was trimmed by 3 bases and the J gene end by 4 bases; junction bases not matched to a gene: 9. From germline, CDR1 is KGHDR and CDR2 SFDVKD. In DNA form, the CDR3 reads TGTGCCACCAGTGATCTCCGACAGGGTCATGCAGATACGCAGTATTCT. This sequence encodes CATSDLRQGHADTQYS.

This clonotype showed up many times. The chain has TRBV18 and TRBJ1-2, with D uncertain. The V and J ends lost 5 bases and 0 bases respectively, with 13 bases between them. The CDR3 runs to 15 residues. In germline, CDR1 is KGHSH, CDR2 LQKENI. For the CDR3, the DNA is TGTGCCAGCTCAACCACGCGGGCACCTAACTATGGCTACACCTTC. This translates into CASSTTRAPNYGYTF. The full variable domain, in which reference TRBV18 and TRBJ1-2 provide the parts outside the CDR3, is NAGVMQNPRHLVRRRGQEARLRCSPMKGHSHVYWYRQLPEEGLKFMVYLQKENIIDESGMPKERFSAEFPKEGPSILRIQQVVRGDSAAYFCASSTTRAPNYGYTFGSGTRLTVV.

This clonotype turned up a few times. The chain combines TRBV30 with TRBJ1-4; D is uncertain. From germline, CDR1 is GTSNPN and CDR2 SVGIG (reference sequence). The V end was cut by 7 bases, the J end by 0 bases, with 12 bases between. The CDR3 has 14 residues. CDR3 sequence: CASLESPTNEKLFF. The CDR3 nucleotides are TGTGCCTCCCTGGAATCTCCAACTAATGAAAAACTGTTTTTT.